One sample yielded the 22 T cell receptor beta chains listed below, sequenced in a study of identical twins. TCRdb re-called the 5' RACE reads through MiXCR, storing one row per CDR3 protein. The sample carries 200,000 to 250,000 distinct CDR3 sequences, roughly 7% recorded once. These data also formed part of another study, on yellow fever vaccine responses in identical twins.

Sequencing was performed on memory (CD45RO+) T cells sorted from blood. The receptor source for this set is a woman between 18 and 30 years old in good health.

This clonotype was detected ten times or more. V is TRBV15 and J is TRBJ2-3; TRBD2 matches 8 bases. Germline CDR1 and CDR2: LNHNV and YYDKDF (reference sequence). CDR3 size: 16 residues. The ends lost 5 bases at V and 1 base at J; junction bases unmatched: 8. The CDR3 loop is CATSPILAAGTDTQYF. CDR3 bases: TGTGCCACCAGCCCAATACTAGCGGCCGGCACAGATACGCAGTATTTT. Full variable domain (remainder filled in from reference TRBV15 and TRBJ2-3): DAMVIQNPRYQVTQFGKPVTLSCSQTLNHNVMYWYQQKSSQAPKLLFHYYDKDFNNEADTPDNFQSRRPNTSFCFLDIRSPGLGDTAMYLCATSPILAAGTDTQYFGPGTRLTVL.

This clonotype was counted at least ten times. This chain connects TRBV5-6 to TRBJ2-1; D is undetermined. The CDR3 extends over 15 amino acids. Germline V CDR1 and CDR2: SGHDT, YYEEEE. The V end lost 4 bases, the J end lost 5 bases, and 16 bases lay between the germline ends. CDR3 coding DNA: TGTGCCAGCAGCCTCCCTCTGAGCAGCCACAATGAGCAGTTCTTC. Amino acid sequence: CASSLPLSSHNEQFF. Combining the CDR3 with reference TRBV5-6 and TRBJ2-1 gives the whole variable domain DAGVTQSPTHLIKTRGQQVTLRCSPKSGHDTVSWYQQALGQGPQFIFQYYEEEERQRGNFPDRFSGHQFPNYSSELNVNALLLGDSALYLCASSLPLSSHNEQFFGPGTRLTVL.

This clonotype was observed a handful of times. The chain uses TRBV3-1 and TRBJ2-1, with D tentatively TRBD2 (6 bases). Germline CDR1 is LGHDT and CDR2 is YNNKEL (reference sequence). Trimming cost V 0 bases and J 7 bases, with 19 bases left between them. There are 17 residues in the CDR3. The CDR3: CASSQERTGVGRNEQFF. The CDR3, as DNA: TGTGCCAGCAGCCAAGAACGGACGGGAGTGGGCCGGAATGAGCAGTTCTTC.

The gene calls are TRBV12-3 or TRBV12-4 and TRBJ1-1; D perhaps matches TRBD1 (6 bases). This CDR3 has 13 amino acids. The germline V and J ends were trimmed by 6 bases and 6 bases, with 14 bases remaining between them. The CDR3: CASRIGGLPEAFF. The CDR3, as DNA: TGTGCCAGCAGGATTGGGGGGCTTCCTGAAGCTTTCTTT.

Only a few counts were recorded for this clonotype. The V and J genes are TRBV11-2 and TRBJ2-2; perhaps TRBD1 as D (5 bases). CDR3 size: 15 residues. CDR1 SGHAT and CDR2 FQNNGV come from the germline V gene. V lost 5 bases and J 1 base, leaving 11 bases between the germline ends. As DNA, the CDR3 is TGTGCCAGCAGCCCCGGACAAAAGAACACCGGGGAGCTGTTTTTT. Translated: CASSPGQKNTGELFF.

V usage is TRBV6-1 and J usage is TRBJ1-3; no firm D call. This CDR3 contains 14 residues. V was pared by 4 bases and J by 2 bases, with 9 bases between. Germline lookup yields CDR1 MNHNS and CDR2 SASEGT. DNA of the CDR3: TGTGCCAGCAGTGCGGACGGGGCTGGAAACACCATATATTTT. It translates to CASSADGAGNTIYF.

This clonotype was seen ten or more times. The rearrangement joins TRBV6-1 to TRBJ1-1; D is undetermined. This CDR3 has 15 amino acids. Germline V lookup: CDR1 MNHNS, CDR2 SASEGT. Trimming stripped 2 bases from V and 1 base from J, with 11 bases between. DNA for the CDR3: TGTGCCAGCAGTGAAAGCCCCACCGGGAACACTGAAGCTTTCTTT. Its translation is CASSESPTGNTEAFF.

This clonotype was detected only a few times. The rearrangement uses TRBV21-1 and TRBJ2-7; the D segment call TRBD1 is taken from the table without a DNA check. TRBV21-1 is a known pseudogene. The CDR3 spans 16 residues. In DNA form, the CDR3 reads TGTGCCAGCAGCAAAGAGGGGGAGGGAGGTCCCTACGAGCAGTACTTC. It translates to CASSKEGEGGPYEQYF.

As for this clonotype: A read error may be the cause here, since a much bigger clone is one base away. The chain carries TRBV24-1 and TRBJ2-7, with D tentatively TRBD1 (6 bases). CDR1 KGHDR and CDR2 SFDVKD come from the germline V gene. The CDR3 totals 12 residues. Trimming left V 6 bases short and J 7 bases short, with 12 bases between. The CDR3 sequence: CATSRQVKEQYF. Here the CDR3 DNA reads TGTGCCACCAGTCGACAGGTGAAAGAGCAGTACTTC.

This clonotype was seen at least ten times. The genes are TRBV7-6 and TRBJ2-5; D is ambiguous. Germline loops: CDR1 SGHVS, CDR2 FNYEAQ. The CDR3 length is 13 residues. Trimming pared 2 bases from V and 4 bases from J, leaving 8 bases between. Here the CDR3 reads CASSLKGRETQYF. The DNA for the CDR3 is TGTGCCAGCAGCTTAAAGGGCCGAGAGACCCAGTACTTC.

On this clonotype itself: The junction differs from germline at one of its ends, possibly a read error. V usage is TRBV13 and J usage is TRBJ2-2; TRBD1 agrees at 7 bases. Germline CDR1 PRHDT, CDR2 FYEKMQ (reference sequence). This CDR3 region has 15 residues. Here the CDR3 reads CASSSGQLNTGELFF. The DNA for the CDR3 is TGTGCCAGCAGTTCGGGACAGCTGAACACGGGGGAGCTGTTTTTT.

The table lists this clonotype with a few counts. The V gene is TRBV12-3 or TRBV12-4, the J gene TRBJ2-2; the D gene is possibly TRBD2 (6 bases). The CDR3 contains 16 residues. Deletions cut 3 bases from V and 0 bases from J, with 11 bases between. CDR3 sequence: CASSFGGNSNTGELFF. As DNA, the CDR3 is TGTGCCAGCAGTTTTGGAGGGAATTCGAACACCGGGGAGCTGTTTTTT.

A few counts support this clonotype. The chain employs TRBV21-1 and TRBJ2-7; the D call of TRBD2 is as the table states it, not checked on the DNA. TRBV21-1 is shown as a pseudogene. The CDR3 is 15 residues long. CDR3: CASSKASGGDYEQYV. CDR3 bases: TGTGCCAGCAGCAAAGCGAGCGGTGGCGACTACGAGCAGTACGTC.

This clonotype was observed at least ten times. The chain joins TRBV4-1 to TRBJ2-3; 15 positions match TRBD2. The trim removed 1 base at V and 2 bases at J, leaving 7 bases unmatched. Per the germline V gene, CDR1 is MGHRA and CDR2 is YSYEKL. The CDR3 consists of 19 residues. CDR3 region: CASSQAPGLAGGLTDTQYF. CDR3 DNA: TGCGCCAGCAGCCAAGCCCCGGGACTAGCGGGAGGCCTCACAGATACGCAGTATTTT.

This clonotype was counted many times. The chain has TRBV4-1 and TRBJ2-7; 7 bases are a match to TRBD2. V trimming: 3 bases; J trimming: 5 bases; junction bases outside the gene matches: 10. This CDR3 is built from 15 residues. Per germline, CDR1 MGHRA and CDR2 YSYEKL. DNA of the CDR3: TGCGCCAGCAGCCACCCGACTAGCTGGGTGGACGAGCAGTACTTC. Protein product: CASSHPTSWVDEQYF.

This clonotype was detected many times. V is TRBV5-1 and J is TRBJ2-1, with 10 bases aligning to TRBD2. The germline V gene encodes CDR1 SGHRS and CDR2 YFSETQ. The CDR3 loop spans 16 amino acids. V lost 0 bases, J lost 4 bases, and 4 bases stayed unmatched. DNA for the CDR3: TGCGCCAGCAGCTTGGGTGGTAGCGGGAGGTACAATGAGCAGTTCTTC. Protein product: CASSLGGSGRYNEQFF.

This clonotype has just a few counts. The genes are TRBV20-1 and TRBJ2-7, with D hard to call. Trimming took off 1 base at V and 3 bases at J, with 4 bases between the two ends. From germline, CDR1 is DFQATT and CDR2 SNEGSKA (reference sequence). There are 11 residues in the CDR3. The CDR3 protein is CSARGNYEQYF. The DNA for the CDR3 is TGCAGTGCTAGAGGTAACTACGAGCAGTACTTC.

This clonotype was detected many times. This chain links TRBV6-1 with TRBJ1-2, with D maybe TRBD1 (5 bases). CDR1 is MNHNS, CDR2 SASEGT, per germline. The CDR3 totals 13 residues. V was pared by 5 bases and J by 4 bases, with 11 bases between. The CDR3 region has the DNA TGTGCCAGCAGTAAGGACAAGATCTATGGCTACACCTTC. Residues: CASSKDKIYGYTF.

This clonotype was picked up a small number of times. J is TRBJ1-5 and V is TRBV27; D unclear. Germline V gives CDR1 MNHEY, CDR2 SMNVEV (reference sequence). The V and J ends lost 1 base and 2 bases respectively, with 9 bases between them. The CDR3 runs 15 residues. The CDR3 region is CASSLYGQGNQPQHF. The CDR3 DNA reads as TGTGCCAGCAGTTTATATGGGCAGGGCAATCAGCCCCAGCATTTT.

This rearrangement joins TRBV28 to TRBJ1-5; the match to TRBD1 covers 7 bases. The CDR3 runs to 15 residues. J lost 7 bases, V lost 4 bases, and 10 bases had no gene match. Germline V CDR1 and CDR2: MDHEN, SYDVKM. CDR3 in DNA: TGTGCCAGCAGTTCCACCGACAGGGCATCCCAGCCCCAGCATTTT. Its translation: CASSSTDRASQPQHF.

This clonotype was seen ten or more times. Here the CDR3 DNA reads TGTGCCAGCAGCAAAGGGGAGACAGGGGGCGATAACTATGGCTACACCTTC. Its protein is CASSKGETGGDNYGYTF. V gene TRBV21-1 combines with J gene TRBJ1-2; the table assigns TRBD1, which was not confirmed against the DNA. TRBV21-1 is described as a pseudogene. This CDR3 is 17 amino acids long.

This rearrangement joins TRBV12-3 or TRBV12-4 to TRBJ2-1, with TRBD2 matching over 13 bases. The CDR3 consists of 17 residues. V shed 8 bases and J 0 bases; nucleotides not matched to a gene: 7. For the CDR3, the DNA is TGTGCCAGCGGGGGGACTAGCGGGATGAGCTCCTACAATGAGCAGTTCTTC. Its translation: CASGGTSGMSSYNEQFF.